The 19 T cell receptor beta chains presented below share a single source sample, sequenced in a study of blood T cell repertoires in COVID-19. Profiling relied on immunoSEQ multiplex PCR, and the TCRdb table lists in-frame clones only, not all of them. The sample includes about 310,000 clones, 70% to 90% of them seen just once. Specimen: PBMCs or T cells enriched from blood (not recorded which). Receptor source: a man younger than 45 who had recovered from COVID-19.

The gene calls are TRBV27 and TRBJ1-2, with TRBD1 matching over 9 bases. This CDR3 contains 14 residues. V lost 10 bases to trimming and J lost 3 bases; unmatched junction nucleotides: 9. Germline-derived CDR1 and CDR2 are MNHEY and SMNVEV (reference sequence). The chain's CDR3 is CATASQGAHYGYTF. The CDR3 nucleotides read TGTGCCACCGCCTCACAGGGGGCCCACTATGGCTACACCTTC.

This chain connects TRBV4-3 to TRBJ1-3, with D uncertain. This CDR3 is built from 17 residues. The V gene's germline CDR1 is LGHNA and CDR2 YSLEER. V lost 0 bases and J 1 base, leaving 13 bases between the germline ends. The CDR3 reads CASSQDWAKRSGNTIYF. CDR3 DNA sequence: TGCGCCAGCAGCCAAGATTGGGCCAAAAGGTCTGGAAACACCATATATTTT.

The genes are TRBV10-3 and TRBJ2-2; 8 nucleotides agree with TRBD2. The CDR3 loop spans 15 amino acids. Per the germline V gene, CDR1 is ENHRY and CDR2 is SYGVKD. Losses at the gene ends were 8 bases for V and 4 bases for J; bases not matched to a gene: 9. The CDR3 region has the DNA TGTGCCATCTCCCGAGGGGCGGGGGGCACCGGGGAGCTGTTTTTT. Amino acids: CAISRGAGGTGELFF.

V gene TRBV4-1 combines with J gene TRBJ1-1; the match to TRBD1 covers 9 bases. There are 15 residues in the CDR3. CDR1 and CDR2 (germline): MGHRA, YSYEKL. V was pared by 2 bases and J by 5 bases, with 6 bases of the junction left unmatched. DNA for the CDR3: TGCGCCAGCAGCCAAACAGGACAGGGGCGGACTGAAGCTTTCTTT. This encodes CASSQTGQGRTEAFF.

V and J are TRBV11-3 and TRBJ2-6; D is perhaps TRBD2 (5 bases). This CDR3 has 15 residues. Trimming left V 1 base short and J 4 bases short, with 8 bases between. Germline V lookup: CDR1 SGHNT, CDR2 YENEEA. CDR3 nucleotide sequence: TGTGCCAGCAGCTTAGGGACTTTAGGGGCCAACGTCCTGACTTTC. Amino acids: CASSLGTLGANVLTF.

The chain carries TRBV6-4 and TRBJ2-1; 10 bases map to TRBD2. Per the germline V gene, CDR1 is MRHNA and CDR2 is SNTAGT. The trim removed 0 bases at V and 6 bases at J, leaving 2 bases unmatched. The CDR3 runs 15 residues. The CDR3 coding sequence is TGTGCCAGCAGTGACTCTAGCGGGGGGAGCAATGAGCAGTTCTTC. Translated, it gives CASSDSSGGSNEQFF.

This sequence joins TRBV2 and TRBJ2-3, with 8 bases aligning to TRBD1. Germline V gene sequence: CDR1 SNHLY, CDR2 FYNNEI. The CDR3 has 15 amino acids. J was trimmed by 4 bases and V by 8 bases; bases with no gene match: 11. The CDR3 bases are TGTGCCAGCTCCGACGGGACAGGACAACCAGATACGCAGTATTTT. Its protein product is CASSDGTGQPDTQYF.

The rearrangement links TRBV5-1 to TRBJ1-1; TRBD1 matches at 11 bases. J gave up 8 bases and V 4 bases, and 1 base lay outside the gene matches. The germline CDR1 and CDR2 sequences are SGHRS and YFSETQ. The CDR3 consists of 12 residues. The CDR3 loop is CASSRDRGEAFF. As DNA, the CDR3 is TGCGCCAGCAGCAGGGACAGGGGGGAAGCTTTCTTT. The whole variable domain, remainder taken from reference TRBV5-1 and TRBJ1-1, is KAGVTQTPRYLIKTRGQQVTLSCSPISGHRSVSWYQQTPGQGLQFLFEYFSETQRNKGNFPGRFSGRQFSNSRSEMNVSTLELGDSALYLCASSRDRGEAFFGQGTRLTVV.

The chain is built from TRBV27 and TRBJ1-1; 7 positions match TRBD1. CDR1 and CDR2 from the germline V gene are MNHEY and SMNVEV (reference sequence). J was trimmed by 5 bases and V by 5 bases; bases with no gene match: 8. CDR3 length: 14 amino acids. The CDR3 DNA follows: TGTGCCAGCAGTCGGAACAGGGGAAATACTGAAGCTTTCTTT. This gives the protein CASSRNRGNTEAFF.

The rearrangement links TRBV9 to TRBJ2-5, with TRBD2 matching 7 bases. CDR1 is SGDLS and CDR2 is YYNGEE in the germline V gene. With V trimmed by 1 base and J by 5 bases, 11 bases remained unmatched. CDR3 length equals 16 residues. In DNA form, the CDR3 reads TGTGCCAGCAGCGTATGGGGGAGGGGACCGAGGGAGACCCAGTACTTC. Translation gives CASSVWGRGPRETQYF.

The CDR3 region is CASSVGGARTEAFF. The CDR3 DNA reads as TGTGCCAGCAGCGTAGGAGGTGCGAGGACTGAAGCTTTCTTT. J is TRBJ1-1 and V is TRBV9; D remains ambiguous. This CDR3 region has 14 residues. CDR1 and CDR2 from the germline V gene are SGDLS and YYNGEE. V was clipped by 0 bases and J by 5 bases, with 11 bases between them.

The chain combines TRBV15 with TRBJ2-3, with 12 positions matching TRBD2. Germline V gene lookup returns CDR1 LNHNV and CDR2 YYDKDF (reference sequence). The junction had 4 bases not matched to a gene; V was cut back by 4 bases and J by 2 bases. The CDR3 length is 16 residues. The CDR3 DNA reads as TGTGCCACCAGCAACCTAGCGGGGGGGGTCACAGATACGCAGTATTTT. Its protein product is CATSNLAGGVTDTQYF.

The genes are TRBV6-6 and TRBJ1-2; 7 nucleotides agree with TRBD1. This CDR3 is built from 12 residues. With 6 bases clipped from V and 6 bases from J, the junction kept 4 bases outside the gene matches. Germline values: CDR1 MNHNY, CDR2 SVGAGI (reference sequence). The CDR3 region has the DNA TGTGCCAGCAGCTCCCAGGGGGATGGCTACACCTTC. Encoded protein: CASSSQGDGYTF.

A remark on this clone: A junction boundary mismatches the germline segment, possibly from a read error. The CDR3: CASSRTIQTNYGYTF. The DNA for the CDR3 is TGTGCCAGCAGTAGGACAATTCAAACTAACTATGGCTACACCTTC. The rearrangement joins TRBV19 to TRBJ1-2, with D maybe TRBD1 (5 bases). The germline CDR1 and CDR2 sequences are LNHDA and SQIVND (reference sequence). The CDR3 has 15 residues.

This rearrangement joins TRBV2 to TRBJ1-4; TRBD1 agrees at 8 bases. Germline V gives CDR1 SNHLY, CDR2 FYNNEI. V was pared by 1 base and J by 6 bases, with 4 bases of the junction left unmatched. The CDR3 loop spans 15 amino acids. The CDR3 DNA reads TGTGCCAGCAGTGAAGTGGGACAGGAGTATGAAAAACTGTTTTTT. It encodes CASSEVGQEYEKLFF.

This clone appeared once. V gene TRBV6-5 combines with J gene TRBJ2-5; 7 positions match TRBD2. CDR3 length: 16 amino acids. V shed 0 bases and J 2 bases; nucleotides not matched to a gene: 6. CDR1 MNHEY and CDR2 SVGAGI come from the germline V gene. The CDR3 reads CASSYSNAGVQETQYF. CDR3 bases: TGTGCCAGCAGTTACTCGAATGCGGGGGTACAAGAGACCCAGTACTTC.

The V and J genes are TRBV7-9 and TRBJ1-1; 10 bases align to TRBD1. The CDR3 is 14 amino acids. Germline CDR1 SEHNR, CDR2 FQNEAQ (reference sequence). V lost 1 base, J lost 11 bases, and 7 bases stayed unmatched. The CDR3 nucleotides are TGTGCCAGCAGCTTAGTAGGGGACAGGGGTTGGGCTTTCTTT. Its protein is CASSLVGDRGWAFF.

The CDR3 loop reads CASSFEKNTEAFF. The CDR3 DNA reads TGTGCCAGCAGCTTCGAGAAGAACACTGAAGCTTTCTTT. This chain links TRBV9 with TRBJ1-1; D unresolved. Germline V gene sequence: CDR1 SGDLS, CDR2 YYNGEE. V was pared by 4 bases and J by 1 base, with 8 bases between. CDR3 size: 13 residues.

This chain links TRBV18 with TRBJ1-6; D is possibly TRBD1 (5 bases). The CDR3 runs 14 residues. Germline V gene sequence: CDR1 KGHSH, CDR2 LQKENI. Trimming removed 5 bases from V and 5 bases from J, with 10 bases in between. CDR3 residues: CASSSDSNNSPLHF. The CDR3 region has the DNA TGTGCCAGCTCAAGTGACAGTAATAATTCACCCCTCCACTTT.